This TCR beta chain comes out of a study of CD8+ T cells in alopecia areata. Points from the study as a whole: Whether baseline CD8+ expansion is linked to response remains uncertain, given a single nonresponder. Expanded CD8+ clones among the top 100, and scalp clonality, were significantly decreased by tofacitinib.

The treatment was: oral pan-JAK inhibitor, 5-10 mg twice daily. Researchers took lesional scalp punch biopsies and peripheral blood from people who were alopecia areata patients. Sorted populations comprised CD4+ and CD8+ T cells obtained from PBMCs. The CDR3 has 14 amino acids. J was trimmed by 7 bases and V by 5 bases; bases with no gene match: 7. The germline gives CDR1 SGHRS, CDR2 YFSETQ. The authors extracted RNA and reverse transcribed it into cDNA as the sequencing template. Data came from immunoSEQ multiplex PCR; TCRdb stores just in-frame clones and leaves some out. The sample has about 210,000 clones, 40% to 55% seen once; the top ten hold 2% to 3%. Points on this clone: The target antigen is unknown.

Sequenced here: CD4+ T cells sorted from blood, sampled around week 37, from a patient treated with tofacitinib. This receptor was obtained from a human donor with alopecia areata. This rearrangement joins TRBV5-1 to TRBJ2-7, with TRBD1 matching over 12 bases. CDR3 bases: TGCGCCAGCAGTACCGGGACAGGGGGCAATGAGCAGTACTTC. This encodes CASSTGTGGNEQYF. The entire variable domain, with the rest obtained from reference TRBV5-1 and TRBJ2-7, is as follows: KAGVTQTPRYLIKTRGQQVTLSCSPISGHRSVSWYQQTPGQGLQFLFEYFSETQRNKGNFPGRFSGRQFSNSRSEMNVSTLELGDSALYLCASSTGTGGNEQYFGPGTRLTVT.